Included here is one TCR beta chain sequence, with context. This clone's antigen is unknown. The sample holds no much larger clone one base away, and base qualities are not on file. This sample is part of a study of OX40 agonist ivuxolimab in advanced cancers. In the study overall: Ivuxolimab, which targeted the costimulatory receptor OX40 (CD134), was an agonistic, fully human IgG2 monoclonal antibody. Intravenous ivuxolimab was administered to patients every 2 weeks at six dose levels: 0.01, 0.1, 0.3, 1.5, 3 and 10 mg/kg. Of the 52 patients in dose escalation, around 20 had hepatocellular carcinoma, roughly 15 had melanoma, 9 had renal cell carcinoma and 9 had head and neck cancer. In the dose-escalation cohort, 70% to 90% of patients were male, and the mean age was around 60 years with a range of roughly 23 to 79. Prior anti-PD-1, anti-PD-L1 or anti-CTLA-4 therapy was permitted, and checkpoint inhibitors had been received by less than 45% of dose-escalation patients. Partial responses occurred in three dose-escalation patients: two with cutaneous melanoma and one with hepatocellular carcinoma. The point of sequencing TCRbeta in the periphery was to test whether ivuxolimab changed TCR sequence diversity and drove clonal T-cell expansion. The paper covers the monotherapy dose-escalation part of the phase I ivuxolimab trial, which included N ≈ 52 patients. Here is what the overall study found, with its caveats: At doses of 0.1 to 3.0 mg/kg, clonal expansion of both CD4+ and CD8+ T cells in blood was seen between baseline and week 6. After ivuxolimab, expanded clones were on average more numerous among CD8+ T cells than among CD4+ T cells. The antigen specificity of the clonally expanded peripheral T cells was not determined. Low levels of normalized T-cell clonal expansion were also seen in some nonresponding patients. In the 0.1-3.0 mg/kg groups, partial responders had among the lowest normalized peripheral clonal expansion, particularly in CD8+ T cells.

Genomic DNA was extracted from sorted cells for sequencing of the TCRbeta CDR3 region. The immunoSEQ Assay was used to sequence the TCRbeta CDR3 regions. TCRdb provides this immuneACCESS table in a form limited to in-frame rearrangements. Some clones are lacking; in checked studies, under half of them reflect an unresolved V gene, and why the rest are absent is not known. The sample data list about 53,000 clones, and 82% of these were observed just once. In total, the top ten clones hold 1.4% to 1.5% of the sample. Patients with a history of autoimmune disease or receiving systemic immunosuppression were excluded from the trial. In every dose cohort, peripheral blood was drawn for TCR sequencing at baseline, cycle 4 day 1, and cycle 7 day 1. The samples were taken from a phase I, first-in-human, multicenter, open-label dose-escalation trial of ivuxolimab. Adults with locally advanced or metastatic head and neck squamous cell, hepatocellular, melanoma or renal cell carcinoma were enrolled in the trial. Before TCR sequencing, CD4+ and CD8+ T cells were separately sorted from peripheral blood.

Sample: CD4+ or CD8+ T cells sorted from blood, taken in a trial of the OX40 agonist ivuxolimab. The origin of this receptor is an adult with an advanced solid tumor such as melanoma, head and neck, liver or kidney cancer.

DNA sequence: TGTGCCAGCAGTGATATTGTGTCAGGGGGCAGGGGGGAGACCCAGTACTTC. It encodes CASSDIVSGGRGETQYF. Recombination connected TRBV2 to TRBJ2-5; TRBD1 fits 8 bases in the junction. The germline V gene specifies SNHLY as CDR1 and FYNNEI as CDR2. Trimming accounts for 3 bases at V and 5 bases at J, while the number of junction bases matched to no gene is 14. The CDR3 measures 17 amino acids from cysteine to phenylalanine. Only the CDR3 region is kept as DNA, spanning 51 bases read in frame from base 1.